The 10 T cell receptor beta chains presented below share a single source sample, sequenced in a study of blood T cell repertoires in COVID-19 (dated by TCRdb to between 2020 and 2021). Library prep was done by the immunoSEQ multiplex PCR assay. TCRdb mirrors the immuneACCESS table, restricted to in-frame sequences. Some clones are absent from its copies; in checked studies, under half trace to an unresolved V gene, and the reason for the others is unknown. The sample has roughly 55,000 clones on record, roughly 80% of them singletons. The ten biggest clones cover about 2% of the sample. The sequenced sample was peripheral blood. The receptors were sampled from a woman aged 60-75 years with acute or convalescent COVID-19.

The V and J genes are TRBV19 and TRBJ1-1, with 7 bases matching TRBD1. Trimming took 9 bases from V and 4 from J; bases not matched to a gene: 8. The germline V gene encodes CDR1 LNHDA and CDR2 SQIVND (reference sequence). The CDR3 loop spans 13 amino acids. CDR3 bases: TGTGCCAGCCTAGCAGGGGGAAGCACTGAAGCTTTCTTT. It is translated as CASLAGGSTEAFF.

The chain links TRBV10-1 to TRBJ1-6; maybe TRBD1 (6 bases). V was shortened by 6 bases and J by 3 bases, with 12 bases between the two germline ends. This CDR3 has 15 amino acids. Germline V gene sequence: CDR1 WNHNN, CDR2 SYGVQD (reference sequence). The CDR3 DNA sequence: TGCGCCAGCAGGAAGACAGGATACTATAATTCACCCCTCCACTTT. This encodes CASRKTGYYNSPLHF.

The chain joins TRBV5-6 to TRBJ1-6, with 8 nucleotides matching TRBD1. This CDR3 is 15 amino acids long. The ends lost 2 bases at V and 7 bases at J; junction bases unmatched: 5. In germline, CDR1 is SGHDT, CDR2 YYEEEE. The CDR3 spells CASSLGQGANSPLHF. CDR3 nucleotide sequence: TGTGCCAGCAGCTTAGGGCAGGGGGCGAATTCACCCCTCCACTTT.

V and J are TRBV29-1 and TRBJ2-3, with TRBD1 matching 8 bases. Germline lookup yields CDR1 SQVTM and CDR2 ANQGSEA. The CDR3 contains 15 residues. The trim removed 0 bases at V and 4 bases at J, leaving 6 bases unmatched. The chain's CDR3 is CSVEDWTGSADTQYF. The CDR3 nucleotides are TGCAGCGTTGAAGATTGGACAGGGAGCGCAGATACGCAGTATTTT.

The CDR3 coding sequence is TGTGCCAGCAGCGGCGACAGGGGACCCACCGGGGAGCTGTTTTTT. Amino acids: CASSGDRGPTGELFF. The chain combines TRBV9 with TRBJ2-2; TRBD1 matches at 8 bases. The CDR3 loop spans 15 amino acids. Germline V lookup: CDR1 SGDLS, CDR2 YYNGEE. The V segment lost 3 bases and the J segment 4 bases; nucleotides outside the gene matches: 5.

The chain combines TRBV3-1 (or the pseudogene TRBV3-2) with TRBJ1-2, with D unresolved. In germline, CDR1 is LGHDT, CDR2 YNNKEL (reference sequence). The CDR3 has 14 residues. Deletions cut 3 bases from V and 7 bases from J, with 15 bases between. CDR3 DNA sequence: TGTGCCAGCAGCCATTTGGAGGGAGGGTCTGGCTACACCTTC. Translation: CASSHLEGGSGYTF.

The rearrangement uses TRBV9 and TRBJ2-5; D unclear. The CDR3 runs 13 residues. V was cut by 4 bases and J by 1 base, with 8 bases left in between. Looked up from germline, CDR1 is SGDLS and CDR2 is YYNGEE. The CDR3 DNA reads TGTGCCAGCAGCCCCGGAGTCCAAGAGACCCAGTACTTC. Translating gives CASSPGVQETQYF.

The V call is TRBV19, the J call TRBJ2-5, with 14 bases lining up with TRBD2. CDR3 length equals 19 residues. V was clipped by 5 bases and J by 6 bases; unmatched bases: 17. The germline gives CDR1 LNHDA, CDR2 SQIVND (reference sequence). The CDR3 bases are TGTGCCAGTAGTCTTATGGGACTAGCGGGAGCCCACTCGAAGAAGACCCAGTACTTC. Amino acid sequence: CASSLMGLAGAHSKKTQYF.

CDR3 nucleotide sequence: TGCGCCAGCAGCCAAGAGGCGGGACAGGGGTATCAGCCCCAGCATTTT. This codes for CASSQEAGQGYQPQHF. This chain connects TRBV4-1 to TRBJ1-5, with TRBD1 identical over 10 bases. CDR1 is MGHRA and CDR2 is YSYEKL in the germline V gene. The CDR3 loop spans 16 amino acids. After removal of 0 bases from V and 5 bases from J, the junction contained 4 bases not matched to a gene.

V and J are TRBV3-1 (or the pseudogene TRBV3-2) and TRBJ1-6, with 9 bases that match TRBD1. The V gene end was trimmed by 4 bases and the J gene end by 7 bases; junction bases not matched to a gene: 5. This CDR3 spans 15 amino acids. Germline V gives CDR1 LGHDT, CDR2 YNNKEL (reference sequence). Written as DNA, the CDR3 is TGTGCCAGCAGCCTGGGACAGGGCGGGAATTCACCCCTCCACTTT. Protein sequence: CASSLGQGGNSPLHF.